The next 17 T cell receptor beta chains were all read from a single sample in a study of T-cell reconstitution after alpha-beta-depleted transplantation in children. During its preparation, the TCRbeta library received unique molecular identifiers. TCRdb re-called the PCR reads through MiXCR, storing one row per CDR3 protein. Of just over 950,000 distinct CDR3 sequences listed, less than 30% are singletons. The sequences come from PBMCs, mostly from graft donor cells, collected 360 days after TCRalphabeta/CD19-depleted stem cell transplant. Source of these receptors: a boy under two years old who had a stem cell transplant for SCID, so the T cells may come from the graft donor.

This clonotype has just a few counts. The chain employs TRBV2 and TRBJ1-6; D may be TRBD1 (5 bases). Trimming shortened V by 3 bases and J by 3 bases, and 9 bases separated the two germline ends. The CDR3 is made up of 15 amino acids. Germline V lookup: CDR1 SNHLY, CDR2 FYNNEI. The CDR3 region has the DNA TGTGCCAGCAGTGATGTCGGGGGCTATAATTCACCCCTCCACTTT. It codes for CASSDVGGYNSPLHF. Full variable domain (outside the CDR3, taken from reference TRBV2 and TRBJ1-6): EPEVTQTPSHQVTQMGQEVILRCVPISNHLYFYWYRQILGQKVEFLVSFYNNEISEKSEIFDDQFSVERPDGSNFTLKIRSTKLEDSAMYFCASSDVGGYNSPLHFGNGTRLTVT.

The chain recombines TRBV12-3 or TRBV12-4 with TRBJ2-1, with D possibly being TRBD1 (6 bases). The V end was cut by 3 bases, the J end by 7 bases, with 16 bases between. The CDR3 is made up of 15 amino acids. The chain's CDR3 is CASSLWGPGINEQFF. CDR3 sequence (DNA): TGTGCCAGCAGTTTGTGGGGGCCGGGTATAAATGAGCAGTTCTTC.

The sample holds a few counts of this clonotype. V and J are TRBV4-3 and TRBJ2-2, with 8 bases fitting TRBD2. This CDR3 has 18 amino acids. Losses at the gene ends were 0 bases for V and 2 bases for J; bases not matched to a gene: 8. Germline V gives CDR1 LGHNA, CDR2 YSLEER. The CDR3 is CASSQDPAGGSNTGELFF. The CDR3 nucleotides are TGCGCCAGCAGCCAAGATCCTGCGGGGGGATCTAACACCGGGGAGCTGTTTTTT.

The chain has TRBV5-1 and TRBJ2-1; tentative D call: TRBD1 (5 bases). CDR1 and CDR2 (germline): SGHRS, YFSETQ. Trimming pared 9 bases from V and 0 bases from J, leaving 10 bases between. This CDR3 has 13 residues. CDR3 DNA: TGCGCCACAAGACAGAGCTCCTACAATGAGCAGTTCTTC. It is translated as CATRQSSYNEQFF. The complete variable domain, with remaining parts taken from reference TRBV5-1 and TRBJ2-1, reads KAGVTQTPRYLIKTRGQQVTLSCSPISGHRSVSWYQQTPGQGLQFLFEYFSETQRNKGNFPGRFSGRQFSNSRSEMNVSTLELGDSALYLCATRQSSYNEQFFGPGTRLTVL.

The CDR3 nucleotides are TGTGCCAGCATTGATACCTGGCGAGGTAGCACCGGGGAGCTGTTTTTT. Translation: CASIDTWRGSTGELFF. This chain joins TRBV12-3 or TRBV12-4 and TRBJ2-2; no reliable D call. The V and J ends lost 7 bases and 4 bases respectively, with 19 bases between them. This CDR3 region has 16 residues.

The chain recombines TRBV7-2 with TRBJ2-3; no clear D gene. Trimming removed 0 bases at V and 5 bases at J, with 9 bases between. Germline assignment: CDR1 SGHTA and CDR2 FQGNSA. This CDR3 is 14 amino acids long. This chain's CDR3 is CASSLAPPRDTQYF. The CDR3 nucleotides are TGTGCCAGCAGCTTAGCCCCCCCCCGAGATACGCAGTATTTT. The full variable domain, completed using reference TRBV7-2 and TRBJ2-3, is GAGVSQSPSNKVTEKGKDVELRCDPISGHTALYWYRQSLGQGLEFLIYFQGNSAPDKSGLPSDRFSAERTGGSVSTLTIQRTQQEDSAVYLCASSLAPPRDTQYFGPGTRLTVL.

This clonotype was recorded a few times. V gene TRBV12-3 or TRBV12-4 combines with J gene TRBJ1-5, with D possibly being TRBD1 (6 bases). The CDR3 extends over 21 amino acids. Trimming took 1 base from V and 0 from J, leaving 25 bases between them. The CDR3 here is CASSLGRRGLARGDSNQPQHF. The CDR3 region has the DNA TGTGCCAGCAGTTTAGGCCGAAGGGGGTTAGCTAGGGGCGATAGCAATCAGCCCCAGCATTTT.

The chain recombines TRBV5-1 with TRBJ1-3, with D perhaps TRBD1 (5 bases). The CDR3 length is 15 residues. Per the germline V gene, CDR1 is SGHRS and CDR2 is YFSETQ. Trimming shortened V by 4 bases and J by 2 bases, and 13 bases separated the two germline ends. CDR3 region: CASSVDSSPGNTIYF. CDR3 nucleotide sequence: TGCGCCAGCAGCGTCGACAGTTCTCCTGGAAACACCATATATTTT.

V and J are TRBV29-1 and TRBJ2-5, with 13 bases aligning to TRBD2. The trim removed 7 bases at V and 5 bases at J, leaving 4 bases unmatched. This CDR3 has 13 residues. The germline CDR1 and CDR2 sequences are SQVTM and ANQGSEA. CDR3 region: CSAAGLAGETQYF. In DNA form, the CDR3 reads TGCAGCGCAGCGGGACTAGCGGGGGAGACCCAGTACTTC. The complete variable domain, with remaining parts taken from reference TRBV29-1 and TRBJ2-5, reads SAVISQKPSRDICQRGTSLTIQCQVDSQVTMMFWYRQQPGQSLTLIATANQGSEATYESGFVIDKFPISRPNLTFSTLTVSNMSPEDSSIYLCSAAGLAGETQYFGPGTRLLVL.

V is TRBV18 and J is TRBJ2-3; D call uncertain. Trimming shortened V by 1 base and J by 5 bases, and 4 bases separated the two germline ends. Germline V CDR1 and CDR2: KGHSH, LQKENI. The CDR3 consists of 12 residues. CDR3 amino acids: CASSPQVDTQYF. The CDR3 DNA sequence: TGTGCCAGCTCACCACAAGTAGATACGCAGTATTTT. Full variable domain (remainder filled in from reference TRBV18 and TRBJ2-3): NAGVMQNPRHLVRRRGQEARLRCSPMKGHSHVYWYRQLPEEGLKFMVYLQKENIIDESGMPKERFSAEFPKEGPSILRIQQVVRGDSAAYFCASSPQVDTQYFGPGTRLTVL.

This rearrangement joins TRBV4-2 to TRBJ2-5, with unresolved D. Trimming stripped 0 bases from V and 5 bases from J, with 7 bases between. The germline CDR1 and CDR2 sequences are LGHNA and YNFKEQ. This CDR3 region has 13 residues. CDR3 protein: CASSQELRETQYF. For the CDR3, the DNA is TGTGCCAGCAGCCAAGAACTACGGGAGACCCAGTACTTC.

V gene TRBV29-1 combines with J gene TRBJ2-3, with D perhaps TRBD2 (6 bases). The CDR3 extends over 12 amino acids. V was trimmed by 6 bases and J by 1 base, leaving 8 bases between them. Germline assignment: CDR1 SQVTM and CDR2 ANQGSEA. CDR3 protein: CSVRGGTDTQYF. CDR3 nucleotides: TGCAGCGTCCGCGGGGGCACAGATACGCAGTATTTT.

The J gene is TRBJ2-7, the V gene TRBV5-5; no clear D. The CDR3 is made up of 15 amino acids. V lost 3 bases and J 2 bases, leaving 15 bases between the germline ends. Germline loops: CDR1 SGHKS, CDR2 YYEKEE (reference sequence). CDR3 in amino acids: CASSSRGLRTYEQYF. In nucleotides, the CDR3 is TGTGCCAGCAGCTCGCGTGGGTTACGAACCTACGAGCAGTACTTC.

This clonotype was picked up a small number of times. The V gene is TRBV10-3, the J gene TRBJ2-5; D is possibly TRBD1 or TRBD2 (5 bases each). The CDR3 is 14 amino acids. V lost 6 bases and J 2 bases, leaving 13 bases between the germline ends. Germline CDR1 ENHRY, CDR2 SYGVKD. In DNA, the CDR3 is TGTGCCATCAGCGCGAGGGGTGGGCAAGAGACCCAGTACTTC. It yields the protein CAISARGGQETQYF.

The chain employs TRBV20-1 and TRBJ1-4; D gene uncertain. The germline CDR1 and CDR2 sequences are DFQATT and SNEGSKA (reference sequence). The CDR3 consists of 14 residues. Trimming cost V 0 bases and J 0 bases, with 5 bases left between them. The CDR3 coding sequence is TGCAGTGCTAGAGAGGGAGCAACTAATGAAAAACTGTTTTTT. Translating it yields CSAREGATNEKLFF.

Here the CDR3 DNA reads TGTGCCAGCTCCCTGCAGTCTGCGTACGAGCAGTACTTC. It yields the protein CASSLQSAYEQYF. The V and J genes are TRBV18 and TRBJ2-7; D gene uncertain. Germline CDR1 is KGHSH and CDR2 is LQKENI. The CDR3 extends over 13 amino acids. The germline V and J ends were trimmed by 6 bases and 4 bases, with 13 bases remaining between them.

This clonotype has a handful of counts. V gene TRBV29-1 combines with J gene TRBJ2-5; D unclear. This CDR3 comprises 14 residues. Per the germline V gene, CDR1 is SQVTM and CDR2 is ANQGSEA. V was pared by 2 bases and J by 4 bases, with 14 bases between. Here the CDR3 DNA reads TGCAGCGTTGAAAAATTCAGGTCCGGAGAGACCCAGTACTTC. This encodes CSVEKFRSGETQYF.